This is a list of T cell receptor beta chains from one sample in a study of cytomegalovirus exposure and HLA in healthy donors. Profiling relied on immunoSEQ multiplex PCR, and the TCRdb table lists in-frame clones only, not all of them. The sample records about 200,000 clones, less than 85% being singletons. Sequencing was performed on PBMCs. The receptors here all came from a girl between 5 and 17 years old in good health and CMV-seropositive. CDR3s include the opening cysteine and the closing phenylalanine or tryptophan. The order of the fields is CDR3 DNA, CDR3 protein, clone size, D gene, V gene, J gene. A D gene is named only where the DNA matches it firmly. Where a row states a size, it is once, few, many or the class of an expanded clone; other rows omit it.

cdr3_nt: TGTGCCAGTAGGGAGACAGGGTTGGAGCCCCAGCATTTT
cdr3_aa: CASRETGLEPQHF
clone_size: .
d_call: TRBD1
v_call: TRBV19
j_call: TRBJ1-5

cdr3_nt: TGTGCCAGCAGTGAGTCTTGGGACAAGAGCACAGATACGCAGTATTTT
cdr3_aa: CASSESWDKSTDTQYF
clone_size: once
d_call: .
v_call: TRBV2
j_call: TRBJ2-3

cdr3_nt: TGTGCCAGCAGCTTAGAAGCCCACAGCAGTGGCACTGAAGCTTTCTTT
cdr3_aa: CASSLEAHSSGTEAFF
clone_size: .
d_call: .
v_call: TRBV11-2
j_call: TRBJ1-1

cdr3_nt: TGTGCCAGCAGGTTATCAGGGGGAGGTTCACCCCTCCACTTT
cdr3_aa: CASRLSGGGSPLHF
clone_size: .
d_call: TRBD1
v_call: TRBV7-2
j_call: TRBJ1-6

cdr3_nt: TGCGCCAGCAGTGAGCGGGCAGGGGGGCTGCCCCAGCATTTT
cdr3_aa: CASSERAGGLPQHF
clone_size: once
d_call: TRBD1
v_call: TRBV10-2
j_call: TRBJ1-5

cdr3_nt: TGCGCCAGCAGCCAGCTAGCGGGGGGCCAGGAGGAGCAGTACTTC
cdr3_aa: CASSQLAGGQEEQYF
clone_size: .
d_call: TRBD2
v_call: TRBV4-3
j_call: TRBJ2-7

cdr3_nt: TGTGCCAGCAGCTACCCCCCCGGTACTCTAGCCAAAAACATTCAGTACTTC
cdr3_aa: CASSYPPGTLAKNIQYF
clone_size: once
d_call: .
v_call: TRBV11-3
j_call: TRBJ2-4

cdr3_nt: TGCAGCGTGCGGCTGGGGGCTATTCAAGAGACCCAGTACTTC
cdr3_aa: CSVRLGAIQETQYF
clone_size: .
d_call: .
v_call: TRBV29-1
j_call: TRBJ2-5

cdr3_nt: TGTGCCAGCAGCATCGACGGGACAGTCGGTTACAATGAGCAGTTCTTC
cdr3_aa: CASSIDGTVGYNEQFF
clone_size: .
d_call: TRBD1
v_call: TRBV13
j_call: TRBJ2-1

cdr3_nt: TGTGCCAGCAGGACAGGGGGTGGGGGCACAGATACGCAGTATTTT
cdr3_aa: CASRTGGGGTDTQYF
clone_size: few
d_call: TRBD1
v_call: TRBV6-6
j_call: TRBJ2-3

cdr3_nt: TGCGCCAGCAGCTTGGCCGATAATTCACCCCTCCACTTT
cdr3_aa: CASSLADNSPLHF
clone_size: .
d_call: .
v_call: TRBV5-1
j_call: TRBJ1-6

cdr3_nt: TGCGCCAGCAGCTTGGATTTTGGGCTCTCTGGGGCCAACGTCCTGACTTTC
cdr3_aa: CASSLDFGLSGANVLTF
clone_size: .
d_call: .
v_call: TRBV5-1
j_call: TRBJ2-6

cdr3_nt: TGTGCCAGCAGTTTATCGGCCTGGGACAGAAACTTTAACTATGGCTACACCTTC
cdr3_aa: CASSLSAWDRNFNYGYTF
clone_size: .
d_call: TRBD1
v_call: TRBV27
j_call: TRBJ1-2

cdr3_nt: TGTGCCAGCAGAATCGGGCCGGGACAGGAGTATGGCTACACCTTC
cdr3_aa: CASRIGPGQEYGYTF
clone_size: few
d_call: TRBD1
v_call: TRBV2
j_call: TRBJ1-2

cdr3_nt: TGTGCCAGCAGCTTGGGTTCGGGACAGAAAGTCCCCAATTCACCCATCCACTTT
cdr3_aa: CASSLGSGQKVPNSPIHF
clone_size: .
d_call: TRBD1
v_call: TRBV7-9
j_call: TRBJ1-6

cdr3_nt: TGTGCCAGCAGCCCTTCGGGGGCAGATACGCAGTATTTT
cdr3_aa: CASSPSGADTQYF
clone_size: .
d_call: .
v_call: TRBV7-2
j_call: TRBJ2-3

cdr3_nt: TGCGCCAGCAGCCAAGATCGCCAGGTTTGGTCCTCTGGGGCCAACGTCCTGACTTTC
cdr3_aa: CASSQDRQVWSSGANVLTF
clone_size: .
d_call: .
v_call: TRBV4-3
j_call: TRBJ2-6

cdr3_nt: TGTGCCAGCAGTTACTCGAGATGGGCCGAGCCCCAGCATTTT
cdr3_aa: CASSYSRWAEPQHF
clone_size: .
d_call: .
v_call: TRBV6-5
j_call: TRBJ1-5

cdr3_nt: TGTGCCAGCAGGCGACTAGCGGTAGGGAATGAGCAGTTCTTC
cdr3_aa: CASRRLAVGNEQFF
clone_size: .
d_call: TRBD2
v_call: TRBV6-5
j_call: TRBJ2-1

cdr3_nt: TGTGCCAGCAGCTTAGCGGGGGGGGGCCAGTACGAGCAGTACTTC
cdr3_aa: CASSLAGGGQYEQYF
clone_size: once
d_call: .
v_call: TRBV7-6
j_call: TRBJ2-7

cdr3_nt: TGTGCCATCAGTGAGTCGAATCGGGACACTGAAGCTTTCTTT
cdr3_aa: CAISESNRDTEAFF
clone_size: .
d_call: .
v_call: TRBV10-3
j_call: TRBJ1-1

cdr3_nt: TGTGCCAGTAGTCTTCAGGGGGCGTCCACTGAAGCTTTCTTT
cdr3_aa: CASSLQGASTEAFF
clone_size: .
d_call: TRBD1
v_call: TRBV19
j_call: TRBJ1-1

cdr3_nt: TGTGCCAGCAGCTTCCGGACAGGGAGGGACACTGAAGCTTTCTTT
cdr3_aa: CASSFRTGRDTEAFF
clone_size: few
d_call: TRBD1
v_call: TRBV7-2
j_call: TRBJ1-1

cdr3_nt: TGCGCCAGCAGCCATGCTAGCGGGGCGGCAGATACGCAGTATTTT
cdr3_aa: CASSHASGAADTQYF
clone_size: few
d_call: TRBD2
v_call: TRBV4-3
j_call: TRBJ2-3

cdr3_nt: TGCAGTGCCGCTCGGGGGGACGAGCAGTACTTC
cdr3_aa: CSAARGDEQYF
clone_size: once
d_call: TRBD2
v_call: TRBV20-1
j_call: TRBJ2-7

cdr3_nt: TGTGCCAGCAGCGCCCCAGTCCCGGGGAATGAGCAGTTCTTC
cdr3_aa: CASSAPVPGNEQFF
clone_size: once
d_call: .
v_call: TRBV11-3
j_call: TRBJ2-1

cdr3_nt: TGTGCCAGCACCGATAAACGGGGTTACGAGCAGTACTTC
cdr3_aa: CASTDKRGYEQYF
clone_size: .
d_call: .
v_call: TRBV7-2
j_call: TRBJ2-7

cdr3_nt: TGTGCCAGCAGCTTAGTAGCGGGGGGGAACAATGAGCAGTTCTTC
cdr3_aa: CASSLVAGGNNEQFF
clone_size: .
d_call: TRBD2
v_call: TRBV7-8
j_call: TRBJ2-1

cdr3_nt: TGCGCCAGCAGCTTGTCAGGGGACTATGGCTACACCTTC
cdr3_aa: CASSLSGDYGYTF
clone_size: .
d_call: .
v_call: TRBV5-1
j_call: TRBJ1-2

cdr3_nt: TGTGCCAGCAGTGTCCAGGTAAACACTGAAGCTTTCTTT
cdr3_aa: CASSVQVNTEAFF
clone_size: .
d_call: .
v_call: TRBV6-4
j_call: TRBJ1-1